The 4 T cell receptor beta chains listed next were all sequenced from one sample in a study of Graves' ophthalmopathy and Graves' hyperthyroidism. Scientists amplified the TCR beta CDR3 regions from RNA transcripts. After a first-round RT-PCR with HTBI primers, a second-round multiplex PCR was run. MiXCR was run by TCRdb on the multiplex PCR reads, yielding one entry per CDR3 protein. Among 500,000 to 700,000 distinct CDR3 sequences listed, about a fifth were seen once. Sequenced: peripheral blood. These receptors all stem from a woman under 30 with stable Graves' hyperthyroidism. Some clones in this sample may be carry-over from other donors' samples.

This clonotype was found a few times. This sequence joins TRBV6-2 or TRBV6-3 and TRBJ1-5; D remains ambiguous. The CDR3 has 15 residues. Germline lookup yields CDR1 MNHEY and CDR2 SVGEGT. V was shortened by 2 bases and J by 2 bases, with 10 bases between the two germline ends. CDR3 DNA: TGTGCCAGCAGTTACGGTACTTACCGCAATCAGCCCCAGCATTTT. Its translation: CASSYGTYRNQPQHF.

V usage is TRBV5-1 and J usage is TRBJ1-1, with 7 bases identical to TRBD1. This CDR3 is 15 amino acids long. Looked up from germline, CDR1 is SGHRS and CDR2 is YFSETQ. Trimming at V came to 5 bases and at J to 5 bases, leaving 12 bases not matched to a gene. The CDR3 coding sequence is TGCGCCAGCAGTTGGGCACAGGGGACTCGTACTGAAGCTTTCTTT. This sequence encodes CASSWAQGTRTEAFF.

The chain recombines TRBV3-1 with TRBJ2-6, with D unclear. CDR1 is LGHDT, CDR2 YNNKEL, per germline (reference sequence). V lost 1 base and J 0 bases, leaving 16 bases between the germline ends. The CDR3 covers 19 residues. CDR3 sequence: CASSQAVSGVSSGANVLTF. CDR3 sequence (DNA): TGTGCCAGCAGCCAAGCCGTTAGTGGAGTATCCTCTGGGGCCAACGTCCTGACTTTC.

This clonotype was recorded a few times. The J gene is TRBJ2-7, the V gene TRBV28; 13 nucleotides line up with TRBD2. Germline V gene lookup returns CDR1 MDHEN and CDR2 SYDVKM. V lost 5 bases to trimming and J lost 4 bases; unmatched junction nucleotides: 8. The CDR3 runs 16 residues. The CDR3 sequence: CASSQGLAGFGYEQYF. The CDR3 nucleotides are TGTGCCAGCAGTCAGGGACTAGCGGGATTTGGTTACGAGCAGTACTTC.